Listed below are T cell receptor beta chains from one sample, sequenced in a study of identifying expanded T cells in peripheral blood. Repertoires were generated with immunoSEQ multiplex PCR, while TCRdb's copy carries only in-frame clones and drops some. The data contain 70,000 to 100,000 clones, 88% of them singletons. The sample taken for sequencing was blood. These receptors originate from a person aged 18-70 years in good health. CDR3s include the opening cysteine and the closing phenylalanine or tryptophan. D genes are given only for firm matches. Only some rows state a clone size, as once, few, many or a class for expanded clones.

TRBJ1-6 | TRBV4-3 | TRBD1 | NA | CASSQDLDRVYSPLHF | TGCGCCAGCAGCCAAGACCTAGACAGGGTTTATTCACCCCTCCACTTT
TRBJ1-2 | TRBV9 | NA | NA | CASSDRKSQSIYGYTF | TGTGCCAGCAGCGACCGGAAGAGTCAGAGTATCTATGGCTACACCTTC
TRBJ1-3 | TRBV5-1 | TRBD1 | NA | CASSLRTGDGNTIYF | TGCGCCAGCAGCTTACGGACAGGGGACGGAAACACCATATATTTT
TRBJ2-3 | TRBV5-6 | NA | once | CAGSQGTDTQYF | TGTGCCGGTTCTCAGGGGACAGATACGCAGTATTTT
TRBJ1-2 | TRBV6-6 | NA | NA | CASSSMTGFVDGYTF | TGTGCCAGCAGTTCCATGACAGGATTTGTGGATGGCTACACCTTC
TRBJ2-7 | TRBV7-2 | NA | NA | CASSLAAAAVEQYF | TGTGCCAGCAGCTTAGCGGCAGCCGCCGTCGAGCAGTACTTC
TRBJ2-1 | TRBV7-2 | NA | NA | CASSLVGGVLVEQFF | TGTGCCAGCAGCTTAGTTGGGGGCGTTTTGGTTGAGCAGTTCTTC
TRBJ2-2 | TRBV10-3 | NA | NA | CAIWNTGELFF | TGTGCCATCTGGAACACCGGGGAGCTGTTTTTT
TRBJ2-1 | TRBV18 | NA | NA | CASSPTDVLGFF | TGTGCCAGCTCACCAACGGACGTGCTCGGGTTCTTC
TRBJ2-1 | TRBV27 | NA | NA | CASRDGYNEQFF | TGTGCCAGCCGGGACGGGTACAATGAGCAGTTCTTC
TRBJ2-7 | TRBV5-6 | NA | NA | CASSTELPYEQYF | TGTGCCAGCAGCACGGAGCTTCCCTACGAGCAGTACTTC
TRBJ1-6 | TRBV5-5 | NA | NA | CASSSPSRDSPLHF | TGTGCCAGCAGCTCCCCGAGCAGAGATTCACCCCTCCACTTT
TRBJ1-5 | TRBV7-2 | TRBD1 | NA | CASSVRTGGNQPQHF | TGTGCCAGCAGCGTACGGACAGGGGGTAATCAGCCCCAGCATTTT
TRBJ2-5 | TRBV15 | NA | NA | CATSSRQETQYF | TGTGCCACCAGCTCCCGCCAAGAGACCCAGTACTTC
TRBJ2-5 | TRBV5-4 | NA | NA | CASSLQVAETQYF | TGTGCCAGCAGCCTACAGGTGGCAGAGACCCAGTACTTC
TRBJ1-6 | TRBV10-3 | NA | few | CAISESLGSPLHF | TGTGCCATCAGTGAGTCCCTAGGGTCACCCCTCCACTTT
TRBJ1-2 | TRBV10-2 | NA | NA | CASTRGSANYGYTF | TGCGCCAGCACCAGGGGTAGTGCTAACTATGGCTACACCTTC
TRBJ2-7 | TRBV19 | TRBD1 | NA | CASSIGDRVSDEQYF | TGTGCCAGTAGTATTGGGGACAGGGTAAGCGACGAGCAGTACTTC
TRBJ1-6 | TRBV7-9 | TRBD1 | NA | CASSPRDRVSSPLHF | TGTGCCAGCAGCCCTCGCGACAGGGTCTCTTCACCCCTCCACTTT
TRBJ2-1 | TRBV19 | NA | NA | CASSIDGGTAYEQFF | TGTGCCAGTAGTATAGACGGGGGAACGGCCTATGAGCAGTTCTTC
TRBJ2-1 | TRBV7-2 | NA | once | CASSSYPGNEQFF | TGTGCCAGCAGCTCCTACCCTGGAAATGAGCAGTTCTTC
TRBJ2-3 | TRBV10-2 | TRBD1 | NA | CASTVTGTHTDTQYF | TGCGCCAGCACCGTGACAGGGACACACACAGATACGCAGTATTTT
TRBJ1-6 | TRBV7-8 | NA | NA | CASSLMVSYNSPLHF | TGTGCCAGCAGCTTAATGGTGTCCTATAATTCACCCCTCCACTTT
TRBJ2-7 | TRBV5-1 | NA | few | CASSFTTVDSVSSYEQYF | TGCGCCAGCAGCTTTACGACGGTCGACAGTGTCAGTAGCTACGAGCAGTACTTC
TRBJ2-3 | TRBV6-5 | NA | NA | CASSYAGVDTQYF | TGTGCCAGCAGTTATGCAGGGGTCGATACGCAGTATTTT